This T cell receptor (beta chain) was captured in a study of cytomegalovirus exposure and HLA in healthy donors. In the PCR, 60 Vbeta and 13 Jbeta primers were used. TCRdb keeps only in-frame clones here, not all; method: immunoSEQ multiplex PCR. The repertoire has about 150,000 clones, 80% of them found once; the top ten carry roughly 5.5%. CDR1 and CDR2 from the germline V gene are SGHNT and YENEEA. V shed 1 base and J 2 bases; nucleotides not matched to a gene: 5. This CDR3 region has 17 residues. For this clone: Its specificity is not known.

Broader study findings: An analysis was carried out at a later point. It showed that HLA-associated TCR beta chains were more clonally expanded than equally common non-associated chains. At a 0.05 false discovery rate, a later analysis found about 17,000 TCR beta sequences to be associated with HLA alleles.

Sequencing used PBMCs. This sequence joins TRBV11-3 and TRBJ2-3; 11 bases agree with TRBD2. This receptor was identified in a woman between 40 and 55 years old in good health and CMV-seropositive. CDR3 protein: CASSLGLAGTFTDTQYF. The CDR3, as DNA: TGTGCCAGCAGCTTAGGACTAGCGGGAACTTTCACAGATACGCAGTATTTT.